This T cell receptor beta chain was identified during a study of blood T cell repertoires in COVID-19. The wider study: The United States, Italy and Spain provided the acute and convalescent COVID-19 samples. T cells, B-cell-depleted T cells, or PBMCs provided the cDNA or gDNA that served as material.

Per the study methods: Estimation of nucleated cell counts was performed using reference gene primer amplification. Clones were read by immunoSEQ multiplex PCR, and TCRdb kept only the in-frame ones, dropping some. V and J calls plus clone size are reproduced from that table; the DNA served to infer D and trimming. The sample includes fewer than 250,000 clones, about 89% of them seen just once. In its sample, this clone was seen a few times. CDR3 length equals 16 residues. Deletions cut 2 bases from V and 3 bases from J, with 16 bases between. The germline V gene encodes CDR1 SEHNR and CDR2 FQNEAQ (reference sequence).

Sequencing was done on a sample of peripheral blood. This receptor was obtained from a man aged 55-75 years who had recovered from COVID-19. The rearrangement links TRBV7-9 to TRBJ1-1, with D possibly matching TRBD1 (5 bases). CDR3 amino acids: CASSLNRWGADTEAFF. CDR3 coding DNA: TGTGCCAGCAGCTTAAATAGGTGGGGCGCGGACACTGAAGCTTTCTTT.